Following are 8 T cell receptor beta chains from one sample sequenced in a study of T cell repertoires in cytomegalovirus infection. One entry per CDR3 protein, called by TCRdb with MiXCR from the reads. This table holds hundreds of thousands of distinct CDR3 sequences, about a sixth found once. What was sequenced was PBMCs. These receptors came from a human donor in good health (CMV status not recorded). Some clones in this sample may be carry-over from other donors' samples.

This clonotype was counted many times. CDR3 sequence (DNA): TGTGCCAGCAGCTTCTACACAGGGGACTATGGCTACACCTTC. This codes for CASSFYTGDYGYTF. The chain carries TRBV7-2 and TRBJ1-2; 7 positions agree with TRBD1. Germline V gene lookup returns CDR1 SGHTA and CDR2 FQGNSA. CDR3 length equals 14 residues. The trim removed 3 bases at V and 3 bases at J, leaving 4 bases unmatched.

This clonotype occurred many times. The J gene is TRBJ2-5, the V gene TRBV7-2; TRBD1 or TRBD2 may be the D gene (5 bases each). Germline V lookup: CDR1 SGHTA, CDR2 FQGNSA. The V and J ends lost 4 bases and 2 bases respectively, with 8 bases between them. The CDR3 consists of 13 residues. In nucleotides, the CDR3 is TGTGCCAGCAGCTATGGGGGACAAGAGACCCAGTACTTC. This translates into CASSYGGQETQYF.

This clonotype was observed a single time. Here the CDR3 DNA reads TGCGCCAGCAGCCCCCAACAGTCCTACGAGCAGTACTTC. Protein: CASSPQQSYEQYF. The chain couples TRBV5-1 to TRBJ2-7; no clear D gene. V was shortened by 4 bases and J by 1 base, with 9 bases between the two germline ends. There are 13 residues in the CDR3. Germline V gene lookup returns CDR1 SGHRS and CDR2 YFSETQ.

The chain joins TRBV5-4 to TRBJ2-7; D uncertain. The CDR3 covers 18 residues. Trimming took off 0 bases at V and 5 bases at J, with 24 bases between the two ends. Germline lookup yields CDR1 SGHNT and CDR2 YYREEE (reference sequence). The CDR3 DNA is TGTGCCAGCAGCTTGGCCCCTGTCGGGCTAGTGGTCTTCCACGAGCAGTACTTC. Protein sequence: CASSLAPVGLVVFHEQYF.

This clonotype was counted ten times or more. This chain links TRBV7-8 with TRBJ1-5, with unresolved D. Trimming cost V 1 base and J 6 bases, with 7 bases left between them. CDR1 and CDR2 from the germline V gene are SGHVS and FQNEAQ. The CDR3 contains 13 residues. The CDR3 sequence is CASSLEEGQPQHF. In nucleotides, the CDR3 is TGTGCCAGCAGCTTAGAAGAAGGTCAGCCCCAGCATTTT. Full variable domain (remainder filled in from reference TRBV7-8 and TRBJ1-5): GAGVSQSPRYKVAKRGQDVALRCDPISGHVSLFWYQQALGQGPEFLTYFQNEAQLDKSGLPSDRFFAERPEGSVSTLKIQRTQQEDSAVYLCASSLEEGQPQHFGDGTRLSIL.

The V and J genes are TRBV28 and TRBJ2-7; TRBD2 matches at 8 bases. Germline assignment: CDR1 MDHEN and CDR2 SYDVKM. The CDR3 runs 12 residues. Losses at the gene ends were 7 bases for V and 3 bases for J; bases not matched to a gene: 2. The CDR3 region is CASTGRVYEQYF. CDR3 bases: TGTGCCAGCACCGGGAGGGTCTACGAGCAGTACTTC.

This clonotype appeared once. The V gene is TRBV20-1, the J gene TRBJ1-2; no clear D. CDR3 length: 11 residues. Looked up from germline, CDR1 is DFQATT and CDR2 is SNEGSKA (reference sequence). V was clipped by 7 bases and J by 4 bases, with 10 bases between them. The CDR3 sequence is CSELDCYGYTF. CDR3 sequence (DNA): TGCAGTGAGTTGGACTGCTATGGCTACACCTTC.

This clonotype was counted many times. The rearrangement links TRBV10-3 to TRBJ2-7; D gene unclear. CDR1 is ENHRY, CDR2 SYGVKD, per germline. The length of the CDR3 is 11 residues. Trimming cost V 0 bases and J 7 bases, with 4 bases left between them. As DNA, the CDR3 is TGTGCCATCAGTGAGTCTTGGGAGCAGTACTTC. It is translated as CAISESWEQYF.